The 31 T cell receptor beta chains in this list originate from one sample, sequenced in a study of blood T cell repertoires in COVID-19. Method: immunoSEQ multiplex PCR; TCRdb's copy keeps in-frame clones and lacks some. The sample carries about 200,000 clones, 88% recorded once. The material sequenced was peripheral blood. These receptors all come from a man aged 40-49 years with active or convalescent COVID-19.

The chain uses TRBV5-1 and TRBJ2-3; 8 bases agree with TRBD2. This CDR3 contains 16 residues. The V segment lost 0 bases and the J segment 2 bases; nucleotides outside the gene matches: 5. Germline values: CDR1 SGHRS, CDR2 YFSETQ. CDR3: CASSLESGGATDTQYF. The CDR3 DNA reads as TGCGCCAGCAGCTTGGAATCGGGGGGGGCCACAGATACGCAGTATTTT.

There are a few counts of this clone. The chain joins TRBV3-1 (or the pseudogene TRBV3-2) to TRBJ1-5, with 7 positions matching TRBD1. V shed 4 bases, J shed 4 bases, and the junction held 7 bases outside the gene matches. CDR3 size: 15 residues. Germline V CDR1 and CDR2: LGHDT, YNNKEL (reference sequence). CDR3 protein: CASSPAGQRNQPQHF. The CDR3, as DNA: TGTGCCAGCAGCCCCGCGGGACAGCGAAATCAGCCCCAGCATTTT.

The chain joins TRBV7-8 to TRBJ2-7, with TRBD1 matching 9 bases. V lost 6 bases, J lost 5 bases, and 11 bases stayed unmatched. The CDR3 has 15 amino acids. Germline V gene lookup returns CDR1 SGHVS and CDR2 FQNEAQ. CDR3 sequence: CASSGDGQGINEQYF. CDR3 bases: TGTGCCAGCAGTGGAGACGGACAGGGGATCAACGAGCAGTACTTC.

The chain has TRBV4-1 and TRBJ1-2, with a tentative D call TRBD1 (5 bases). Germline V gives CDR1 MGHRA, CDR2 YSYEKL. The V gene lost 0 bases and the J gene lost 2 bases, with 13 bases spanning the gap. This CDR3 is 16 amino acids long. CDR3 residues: CASSQDKRTTNYGYTF. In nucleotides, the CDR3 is TGCGCCAGCAGCCAAGATAAGAGGACAACGAACTATGGCTACACCTTC.

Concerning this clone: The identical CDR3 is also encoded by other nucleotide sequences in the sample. CDR3 bases: TGTGCCATCAGTGAGGGACAGGGGTCGGGCTACACCTTC. Its translation is CAISEGQGSGYTF. The chain is built from TRBV10-3 and TRBJ1-2; 9 bases agree with TRBD1. The CDR3 runs to 13 residues. CDR1 ENHRY and CDR2 SYGVKD come from the germline V gene. J gave up 8 bases and V 2 bases, and 3 bases lay outside the gene matches.

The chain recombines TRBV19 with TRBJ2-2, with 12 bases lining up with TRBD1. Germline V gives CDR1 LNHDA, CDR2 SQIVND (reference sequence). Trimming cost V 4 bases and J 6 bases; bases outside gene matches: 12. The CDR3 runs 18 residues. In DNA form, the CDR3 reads TGTGCCAGTAGTACATTCTCGGGACAGGGGGCGAAGGCCGGGGAGCTGTTTTTT. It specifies CASSTFSGQGAKAGELFF.

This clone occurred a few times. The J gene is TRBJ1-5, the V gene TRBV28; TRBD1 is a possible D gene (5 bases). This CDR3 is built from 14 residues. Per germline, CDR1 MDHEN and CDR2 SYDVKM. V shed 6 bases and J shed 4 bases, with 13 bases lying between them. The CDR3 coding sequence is TGTGCCAGCAGAATGGGGCAGTGGAATCAGCCCCAGCATTTT. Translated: CASRMGQWNQPQHF.

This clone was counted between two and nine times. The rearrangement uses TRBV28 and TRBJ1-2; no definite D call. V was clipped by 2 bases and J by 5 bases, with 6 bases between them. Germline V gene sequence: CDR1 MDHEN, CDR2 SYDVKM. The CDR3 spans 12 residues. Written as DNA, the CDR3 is TGTGCCAGCAGTTTAGGAGGGTATGGCTACACCTTC. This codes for CASSLGGYGYTF.

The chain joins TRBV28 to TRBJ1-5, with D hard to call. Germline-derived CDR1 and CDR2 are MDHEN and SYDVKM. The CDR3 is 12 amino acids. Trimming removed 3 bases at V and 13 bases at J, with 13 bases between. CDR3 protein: CASSFSGQMQHF. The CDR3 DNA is TGTGCCAGCAGTTTTTCAGGCCAAATGCAGCATTTT.

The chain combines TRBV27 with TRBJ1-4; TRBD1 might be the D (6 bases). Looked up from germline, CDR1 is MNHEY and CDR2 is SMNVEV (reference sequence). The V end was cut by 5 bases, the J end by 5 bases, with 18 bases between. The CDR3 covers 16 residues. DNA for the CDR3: TGTGCCAGCAGTCTCCGGGGGGGCTTTGTAAATGAAAAACTGTTTTTT. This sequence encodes CASSLRGGFVNEKLFF.

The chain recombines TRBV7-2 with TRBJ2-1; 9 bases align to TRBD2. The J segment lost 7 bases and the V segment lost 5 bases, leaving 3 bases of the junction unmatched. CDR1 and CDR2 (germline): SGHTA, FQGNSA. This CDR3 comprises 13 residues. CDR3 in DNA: TGTGCCAGCAGCACTAGCGGGCCTAATGAGCAGTTCTTC. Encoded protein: CASSTSGPNEQFF.

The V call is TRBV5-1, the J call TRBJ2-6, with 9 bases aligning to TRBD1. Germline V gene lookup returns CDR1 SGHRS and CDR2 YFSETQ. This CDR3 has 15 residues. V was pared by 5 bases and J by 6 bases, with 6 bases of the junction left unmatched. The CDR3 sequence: CASSRDRVEANVLTF. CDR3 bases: TGCGCCAGCAGTAGGGACAGGGTAGAGGCCAACGTCCTGACTTTC.

CDR3 loop: CASKATGPREQYF. The CDR3 DNA follows: TGTGCCAGCAAGGCGACAGGGCCGCGCGAGCAGTACTTC. This sequence joins TRBV6-5 and TRBJ2-7; 7 nucleotides align to TRBD1. CDR1 is MNHEY and CDR2 is SVGAGI in the germline V gene. This CDR3 is built from 13 residues. V lost 7 bases to trimming and J lost 6 bases; unmatched junction nucleotides: 9.

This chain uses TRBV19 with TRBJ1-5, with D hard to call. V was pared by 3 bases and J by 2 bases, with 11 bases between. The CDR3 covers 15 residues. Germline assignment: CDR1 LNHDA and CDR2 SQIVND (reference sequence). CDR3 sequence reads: CASSIEDYGNQPQHF. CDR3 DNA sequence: TGTGCCAGTAGTATTGAGGATTATGGCAATCAGCCCCAGCATTTT.

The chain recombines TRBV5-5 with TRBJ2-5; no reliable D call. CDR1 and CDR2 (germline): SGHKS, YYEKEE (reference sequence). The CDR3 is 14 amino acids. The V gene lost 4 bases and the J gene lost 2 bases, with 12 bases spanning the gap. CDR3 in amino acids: CASSPRSRQETQYF. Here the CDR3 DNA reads TGTGCCAGCAGCCCCCGAAGCAGGCAAGAGACCCAGTACTTC.

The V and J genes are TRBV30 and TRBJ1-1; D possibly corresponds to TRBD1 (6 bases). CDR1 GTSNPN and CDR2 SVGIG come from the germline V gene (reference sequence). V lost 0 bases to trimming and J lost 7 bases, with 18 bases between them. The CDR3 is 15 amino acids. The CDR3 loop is CAWSVLGGKGNEAFF. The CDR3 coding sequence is TGTGCCTGGAGTGTGCTAGGGGGAAAGGGGAATGAAGCTTTCTTT. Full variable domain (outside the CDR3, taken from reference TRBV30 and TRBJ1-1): SQTIHQWPATLVQPVGSPLSLECTVEGTSNPNLYWYRQAAGRGLQLLFYSVGIGQISSEVPQNLSASRPQDRQFILSSKKLLLSDSGFYLCAWSVLGGKGNEAFFGQGTRLTVV.

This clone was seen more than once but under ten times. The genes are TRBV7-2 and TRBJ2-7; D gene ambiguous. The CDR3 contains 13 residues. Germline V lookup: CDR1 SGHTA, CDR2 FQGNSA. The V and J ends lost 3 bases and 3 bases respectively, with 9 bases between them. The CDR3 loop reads CASSFYKNYEQYF. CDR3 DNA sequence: TGTGCCAGCAGCTTTTACAAGAACTACGAGCAGTACTTC.

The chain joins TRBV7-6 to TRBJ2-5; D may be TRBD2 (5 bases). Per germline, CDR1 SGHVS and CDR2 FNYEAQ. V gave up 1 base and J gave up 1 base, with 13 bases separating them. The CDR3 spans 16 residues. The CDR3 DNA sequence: TGTGCCAGCAGCTTAGGTCTTTGGGCGGGCCAAGAGACCCAGTACTTC. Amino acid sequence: CASSLGLWAGQETQYF.

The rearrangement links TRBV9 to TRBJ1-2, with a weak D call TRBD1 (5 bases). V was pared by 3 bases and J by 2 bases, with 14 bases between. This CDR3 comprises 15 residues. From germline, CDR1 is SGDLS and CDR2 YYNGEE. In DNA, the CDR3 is TGTGCCAGCAGCGGGTTGACAGTTCAAAACTATGGCTACACCTTC. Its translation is CASSGLTVQNYGYTF.

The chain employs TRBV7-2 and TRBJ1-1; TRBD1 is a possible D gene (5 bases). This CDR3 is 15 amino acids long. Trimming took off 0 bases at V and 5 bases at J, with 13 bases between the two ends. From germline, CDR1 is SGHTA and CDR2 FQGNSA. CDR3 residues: CASSLAGQVATEAFF. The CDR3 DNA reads TGTGCCAGCAGCTTAGCGGGGCAGGTCGCGACTGAAGCTTTCTTT.

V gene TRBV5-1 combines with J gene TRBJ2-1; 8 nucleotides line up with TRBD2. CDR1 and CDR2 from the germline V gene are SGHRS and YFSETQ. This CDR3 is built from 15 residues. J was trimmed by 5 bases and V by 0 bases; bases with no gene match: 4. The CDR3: CASSLDPGGNNEQFF. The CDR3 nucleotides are TGCGCCAGCAGCTTGGACCCGGGAGGGAACAATGAGCAGTTCTTC.

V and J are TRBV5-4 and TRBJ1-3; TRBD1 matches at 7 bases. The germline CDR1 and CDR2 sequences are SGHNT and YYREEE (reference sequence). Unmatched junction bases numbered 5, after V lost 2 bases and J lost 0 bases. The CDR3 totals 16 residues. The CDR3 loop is CASSFGQASSGNTIYF. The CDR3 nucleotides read TGTGCCAGCAGCTTCGGACAGGCCAGCTCTGGAAACACCATATATTTT.

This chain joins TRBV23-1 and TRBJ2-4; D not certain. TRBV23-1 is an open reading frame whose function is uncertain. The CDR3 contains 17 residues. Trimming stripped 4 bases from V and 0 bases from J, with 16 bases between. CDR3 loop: CASSPLGAKLAKNIQYF. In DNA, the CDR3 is TGCGCCAGCAGTCCCCTTGGTGCCAAACTAGCCAAAAACATTCAGTACTTC.

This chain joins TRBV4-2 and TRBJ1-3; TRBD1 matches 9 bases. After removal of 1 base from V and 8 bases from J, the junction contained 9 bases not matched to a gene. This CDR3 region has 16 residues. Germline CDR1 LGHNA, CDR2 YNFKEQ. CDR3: CASSQVSGTGLDTIYF. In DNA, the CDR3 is TGTGCCAGCAGCCAAGTCTCCGGGACAGGGTTAGACACCATATATTTT.

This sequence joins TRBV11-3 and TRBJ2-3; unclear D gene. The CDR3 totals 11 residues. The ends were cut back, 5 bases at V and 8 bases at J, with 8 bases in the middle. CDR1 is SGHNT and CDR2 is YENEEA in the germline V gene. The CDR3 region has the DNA TGTGCCAGCAGCCCTCCGGGTACGCAGTATTTT. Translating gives CASSPPGTQYF. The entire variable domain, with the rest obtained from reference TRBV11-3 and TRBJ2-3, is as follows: EAGVVQSPRYKIIEKKQPVAFWCNPISGHNTLYWYLQNLGQGPELLIRYENEEAVDDSQLPKDRFSAERLKGVDSTLKIQPAELGDSAVYLCASSPPGTQYFGPGTRLTVL.

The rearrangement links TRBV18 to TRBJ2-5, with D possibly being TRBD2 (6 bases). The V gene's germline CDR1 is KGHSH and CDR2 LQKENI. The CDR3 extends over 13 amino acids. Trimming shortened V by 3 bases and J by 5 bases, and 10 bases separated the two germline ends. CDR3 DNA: TGTGCCAGCTCACCGCAGGAGGGGGAGACCCAGTACTTC. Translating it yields CASSPQEGETQYF.

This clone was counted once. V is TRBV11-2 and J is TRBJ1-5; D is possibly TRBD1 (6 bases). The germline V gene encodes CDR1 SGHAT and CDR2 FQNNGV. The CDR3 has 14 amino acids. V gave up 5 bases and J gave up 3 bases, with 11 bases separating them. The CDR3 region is CASSTTGYNQPQHF. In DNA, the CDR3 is TGTGCCAGCAGCACGACAGGCTACAATCAGCCCCAGCATTTT.

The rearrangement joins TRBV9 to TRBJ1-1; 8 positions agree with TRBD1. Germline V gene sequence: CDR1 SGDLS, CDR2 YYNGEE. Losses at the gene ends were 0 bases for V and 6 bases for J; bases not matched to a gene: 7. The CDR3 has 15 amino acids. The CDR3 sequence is CASSVDTGGYSEAFF. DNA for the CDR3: TGTGCCAGCAGCGTAGACACAGGGGGATATTCTGAAGCTTTCTTT.

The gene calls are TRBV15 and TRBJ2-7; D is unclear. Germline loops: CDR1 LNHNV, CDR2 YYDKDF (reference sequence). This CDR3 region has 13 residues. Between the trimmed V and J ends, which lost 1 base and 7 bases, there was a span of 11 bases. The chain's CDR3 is CATSRVALGEQYF. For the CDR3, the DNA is TGTGCCACCAGCAGAGTGGCCCTCGGGGAGCAGTACTTC.

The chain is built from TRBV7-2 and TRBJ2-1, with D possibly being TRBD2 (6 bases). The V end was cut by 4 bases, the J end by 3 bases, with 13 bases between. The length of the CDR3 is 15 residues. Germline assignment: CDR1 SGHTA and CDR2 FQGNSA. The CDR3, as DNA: TGTGCCAGCAGCTCTCGGGGGTCGGGCTACAATGAGCAGTTCTTC. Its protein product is CASSSRGSGYNEQFF.

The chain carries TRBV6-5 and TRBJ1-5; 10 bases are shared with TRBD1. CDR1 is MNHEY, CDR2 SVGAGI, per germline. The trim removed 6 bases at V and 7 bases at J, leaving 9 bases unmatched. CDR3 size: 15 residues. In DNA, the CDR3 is TGTGCCAGCAGCGCCGGGACAGGGGCATGGCAGCCCCAGCATTTT. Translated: CASSAGTGAWQPQHF.